This T cell receptor (beta chain) was identified during a study of siplizumab effects on memory and regulatory T cells. Study results and limitations: Siplizumab brought about a significant reduction in alloreactive sequences traceable to unstimulated CD4+ memory cells. Naive T cells, seemingly more diverse than memory cells, seemed major alloresponse contributors.

The CDR3 sequence is 13 residues long. V lost 5 bases, J lost 0 bases, and 6 bases lay in between. The germline V gene has CDR1 SEHNR and CDR2 FQNEAQ (reference sequence). Per sample, 90,000 to 100,000 TCR templates were assayed. Using immunoSEQ multiplex PCR, the repertoire was profiled, and TCRdb retains in-frame clones only, with some absent. The table lists tens of thousands of clones, 83% of them singletons, with roughly 3.8% in the top ten. TEMRA, effector memory, memory and naive subsets, all unstimulated, were sequenced in three donor pairs. There are a few counts of this clone. The antigen is unknown. Other nucleotide sequences in the sample specify the same CDR3.

The specimen was memory CD4+ T cells sorted from blood. J is TRBJ2-3 and V is TRBV7-9; D remains ambiguous. The source is a human donor in good health. The CDR3 DNA reads as TGTGCCAGCAGCCCCGGGAGCACAGATACGCAGTATTTT. The encoded protein is CASSPGSTDTQYF.